These 9 T cell receptor beta chains were sequenced from one sample in a study of blood T cells in healthy people across ages. Using a J-beta primer mix together with a sample-barcoded 5' primer, a second PCR was run for roughly 7 to 11 cycles. TCRdb ran MiXCR on the 5' RACE reads and lists one entry per CDR3 protein. The sample includes around 1.5 million distinct CDR3 sequences, roughly 40% of them seen just once. The sequenced sample consisted of blood. The receptors were gathered from a woman aged 18-29 years in good health.

The chain's CDR3 is CASSFPGTGEPNYEQYF. In DNA form, the CDR3 reads TGTGCCAGCAGCTTCCCCGGGACAGGGGAACCTAACTACGAGCAGTACTTC. The chain uses TRBV5-5 and TRBJ2-4; 10 nucleotides agree with TRBD1. The DNA end favors TRBJ2-7, so the J call may be wrong. This CDR3 spans 17 amino acids. CDR1 SGHKS and CDR2 YYEKEE come from the germline V gene (reference sequence).

The chain couples TRBV28 to TRBJ1-2, with 11 positions matching TRBD1. This CDR3 has 14 residues. CDR1 is MDHEN, CDR2 SYDVKM, per germline. V gave up 5 bases and J gave up 7 bases; unmatched junction bases: 6. The CDR3 is CASSREGQGGGYTF. CDR3 nucleotides: TGTGCCAGCAGTCGAGAGGGACAGGGGGGTGGCTACACCTTC.

This clonotype was seen a few times. The chain couples TRBV7-3 to TRBJ2-5, with D hard to call. This CDR3 has 16 residues. Germline assignment: CDR1 SGHTA and CDR2 FQGTGA. The V and J ends lost 2 bases and 2 bases respectively, with 15 bases between them. This CDR3 reads CASSLENWTEQETQYF. DNA for the CDR3: TGTGCCAGCAGCTTAGAGAACTGGACGGAGCAAGAGACCCAGTACTTC.

V gene TRBV30 combines with J gene TRBJ2-1; 8 bases are a match to TRBD2. Germline lookup yields CDR1 GTSNPN and CDR2 SVGIG (reference sequence). J gave up 3 bases and V 0 bases, and 4 bases lay outside the gene matches. The length of the CDR3 is 15 residues. CDR3 DNA: TGTGCCTGGAGTGTACAAAGCGGGAGCTACAATGAGCAGTTCTTC. It is translated as CAWSVQSGSYNEQFF.

As to this clonotype: At one end, the junction sequence differs from germline, possibly due to a read error. The chain couples TRBV27 to TRBJ2-7; D is perhaps TRBD1 (6 bases). Germline lookup yields CDR1 MNHEY and CDR2 SMNVEV (reference sequence). This CDR3 spans 14 amino acids. Here the CDR3 DNA reads TGTGCCAGCCGAGACAGGTTATCCTCCGACGAGCAGTACTTC. This gives the protein CASRDRLSSDEQYF.

For this clonotype: A much larger clone is a single base away; this may be a read error. The chain couples TRBV29-1 to TRBJ2-1; TRBD2 is a possible D gene (5 bases). The CDR3 has 13 residues. Germline loops: CDR1 SQVTM, CDR2 ANQGSEA. Trimming took 7 bases from V and 2 from J, leaving 12 bases between them. The CDR3 spells CSAGFGAYNEQFF. The CDR3 nucleotides are TGCAGCGCCGGTTTCGGGGCCTACAATGAGCAGTTCTTC.

This sequence joins TRBV28 and TRBJ1-2; 9 bases match TRBD1. The CDR3 has 13 amino acids. Germline V lookup: CDR1 MDHEN, CDR2 SYDVKM. The V segment lost 8 bases and the J segment 7 bases; nucleotides outside the gene matches: 8. The CDR3, as DNA: TGTGCCAGCCACCGGACAGGGGTCGGTGGCTACACCTTC. This translates into CASHRTGVGGYTF.

This clonotype was observed a few times. The chain uses TRBV6-5 and TRBJ2-5, with D maybe TRBD2 (5 bases). The CDR3 totals 13 residues. Germline loops: CDR1 MNHEY, CDR2 SVGAGI. V gave up 7 bases and J gave up 4 bases, with 13 bases separating them. CDR3 in amino acids: CASTGNSRETQYF. CDR3 bases: TGTGCCAGCACCGGGAATTCGAGAGAGACCCAGTACTTC.

The chain is built from TRBV6-6 and TRBJ2-7, with 9 bases lining up with TRBD2. CDR1 MNHNY and CDR2 SVGAGI come from the germline V gene (reference sequence). CDR3 length: 16 residues. Trimming removed 6 bases from V and 5 bases from J; junction bases left unmatched: 14. The CDR3 DNA is TGTGCCAGCAGCCCTCCGAGTAGCGGGAGAGGTAACGAGCAGTACTTC. Translation: CASSPPSSGRGNEQYF.